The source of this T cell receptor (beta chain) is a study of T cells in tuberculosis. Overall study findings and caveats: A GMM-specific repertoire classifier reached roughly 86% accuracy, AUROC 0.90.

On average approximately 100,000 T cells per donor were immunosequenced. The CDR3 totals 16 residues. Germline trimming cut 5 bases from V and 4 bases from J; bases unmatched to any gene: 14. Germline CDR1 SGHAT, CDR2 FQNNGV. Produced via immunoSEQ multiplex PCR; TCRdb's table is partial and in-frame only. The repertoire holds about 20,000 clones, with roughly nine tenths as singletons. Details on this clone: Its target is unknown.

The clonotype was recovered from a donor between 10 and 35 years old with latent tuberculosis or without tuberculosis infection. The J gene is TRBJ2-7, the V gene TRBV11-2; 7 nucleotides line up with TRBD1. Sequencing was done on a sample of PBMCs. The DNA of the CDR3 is TGTGCCAGCAGCCGATTAGGGTCCAGGGGGAGATACGAGCAGTACTTC. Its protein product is CASSRLGSRGRYEQYF.